These T cell receptor beta chains were read from a single sample in a study of response to subunit inactivated influenza vaccine. TCRdb reprocessed the RT-PCR reads with MiXCR, giving one entry per CDR3 protein. The table has about 650,000 distinct CDR3 sequences, about 15% seen once. The source was PBMCs from blood, collected 12 days after vaccination. All receptors come from a middle-aged man who received an inactivated influenza vaccine. The CDR3 runs from the conserved cysteine through the conserved F or W. Each record gives: CDR3 length, clone size, D gene, V gene, J gene, CDR3 protein, CDR3 DNA. The D gene is left open where the match is weak. The size entry is marked missing in some rows and otherwise reads once, few, many or a size class.

len: 13; abundance: few; d_gene: TRBD2; v_gene: TRBV12-3/TRBV12-4; j_gene: TRBJ2-7; CDR3aa: CASMGGEVHEQYF; CDR3nt: TGTGCCAGCATGGGAGGGGAGGTCCACGAGCAGTACTTC
len: 13; abundance: few; d_gene: NA; v_gene: TRBV4-3; j_gene: TRBJ1-1; CDR3aa: CASSQSTYTEAFF; CDR3nt: TGCGCCAGCAGCCAATCTACTTACACTGAAGCTTTCTTT
len: 17; abundance: few; d_gene: TRBD2; v_gene: TRBV4-2; j_gene: TRBJ2-2; CDR3aa: CASSPIPTSGIAGELFF; CDR3nt: TGTGCCAGCAGCCCAATCCCCACTAGCGGGATCGCCGGGGAGCTGTTTTTT
len: 13; abundance: NA; d_gene: NA; v_gene: TRBV30; j_gene: TRBJ1-5; CDR3aa: CAWSRFSNQPQHF; CDR3nt: TGTGCCTGGAGTCGGTTTAGCAATCAGCCCCAGCATTTT
len: 17; abundance: few; d_gene: TRBD1; v_gene: TRBV5-1; j_gene: TRBJ2-2; CDR3aa: CASSLTARTGNTGELFF; CDR3nt: TGCGCCAGCAGCTTGACCGCTAGGACAGGGAACACCGGGGAGCTGTTTTTT
len: 12; abundance: few; d_gene: NA; v_gene: TRBV18; j_gene: TRBJ1-2; CDR3aa: CASSAENYGYTF; CDR3nt: TGTGCCAGCTCCGCAGAGAACTATGGCTACACCTTC
len: 16; abundance: NA; d_gene: NA; v_gene: TRBV4-2; j_gene: TRBJ2-6; CDR3aa: CASSETSSSGANVLTF; CDR3nt: TGTGCCAGCAGCGAAACTAGCAGCTCTGGGGCCAACGTCCTGACTTTC
len: 16; abundance: NA; d_gene: NA; v_gene: TRBV28; j_gene: TRBJ1-2; CDR3aa: CASSLTSGHLNYGYTF; CDR3nt: TGTGCCAGCAGTTTAACCTCCGGACACCTTAACTATGGCTACACCTTC
len: 15; abundance: few; d_gene: TRBD2; v_gene: TRBV12-3/TRBV12-4; j_gene: TRBJ2-1; CDR3aa: CASSSHSGRRIEQFF; CDR3nt: TGTGCCAGCAGCTCCCATAGCGGGAGAAGAATTGAGCAGTTCTTC
len: 13; abundance: NA; d_gene: NA; v_gene: TRBV12-3/TRBV12-4; j_gene: TRBJ1-1; CDR3aa: CASSLTAGAEAFF; CDR3nt: TGTGCCAGCAGTTTAACAGCGGGGGCTGAAGCTTTCTTT
len: 14; abundance: NA; d_gene: NA; v_gene: TRBV9; j_gene: TRBJ2-2; CDR3aa: CASSVDINTGELFF; CDR3nt: TGTGCCAGCAGCGTGGACATCAACACCGGGGAGCTGTTTTTT
len: 14; abundance: NA; d_gene: NA; v_gene: TRBV19; j_gene: TRBJ2-6; CDR3aa: CASRTASGANVLTF; CDR3nt: TGTGCCAGTAGGACAGCTTCTGGGGCCAACGTCCTGACTTTC
len: 17; abundance: many; d_gene: TRBD2; v_gene: TRBV4-1; j_gene: TRBJ2-3; CDR3aa: CASSQPGLGLRTDTQYF; CDR3nt: TGCGCCAGCAGCCAACCGGGACTAGGGTTGCGCACAGATACGCAGTATTTT
len: 16; abundance: few; d_gene: TRBD2; v_gene: TRBV7-9; j_gene: TRBJ2-7; CDR3aa: CASSSLADISSYEQYF; CDR3nt: TGTGCCAGCAGCTCGCTAGCGGACATTAGCTCCTACGAGCAGTACTTC
len: 14; abundance: NA; d_gene: NA; v_gene: TRBV29-1; j_gene: TRBJ2-7; CDR3aa: CSVEGRDTPGEQYF; CDR3nt: TGCAGCGTTGAAGGCCGGGACACACCTGGGGAGCAGTACTTC
len: 13; abundance: many; d_gene: NA; v_gene: TRBV5-1; j_gene: TRBJ2-3; CDR3aa: CASSLDGGDTQYF; CDR3nt: TGTGCCAGCAGCTTAGATGGCGGTGATACGCAGTATTTT
len: 17; abundance: NA; d_gene: TRBD2; v_gene: TRBV11-1; j_gene: TRBJ2-3; CDR3aa: CASSLTTSGIGGHTQYF; CDR3nt: TGTGCCAGCAGCTTAACTACTAGCGGGATTGGGGGACATACGCAGTATTTT
len: 16; abundance: NA; d_gene: TRBD2; v_gene: TRBV11-2; j_gene: TRBJ2-2; CDR3aa: CASSSFSGRALGELFF; CDR3nt: TGTGCCAGCAGCTCATTTAGCGGGAGGGCCCTCGGGGAGCTGTTTTTT
len: 14; abundance: NA; d_gene: TRBD2; v_gene: TRBV20-1; j_gene: TRBJ2-7; CDR3aa: CSALRGALSYEQYF; CDR3nt: TGCAGTGCTCTGCGGGGGGCCCTCTCCTACGAGCAGTACTTC
len: 15; abundance: few; d_gene: NA; v_gene: TRBV12-3/TRBV12-4; j_gene: TRBJ2-1; CDR3aa: CASRRRGGDNNEQFF; CDR3nt: TGTGCCAGCAGGCGTAGGGGGGGGGACAACAATGAGCAGTTCTTC
len: 16; abundance: NA; d_gene: NA; v_gene: TRBV7-6; j_gene: TRBJ1-3; CDR3aa: CASSLQGGPSGNTIYF; CDR3nt: TGTGCCAGCAGCTTACAGGGAGGCCCCTCTGGAAACACCATATATTTT
len: 14; abundance: NA; d_gene: NA; v_gene: TRBV7-9; j_gene: TRBJ1-1; CDR3aa: CASRPREMRTEAFF; CDR3nt: TGTGCCAGCAGACCTCGGGAGATGCGGACTGAAGCTTTCTTT
len: 15; abundance: few; d_gene: NA; v_gene: TRBV15; j_gene: TRBJ2-2; CDR3aa: CATSNRRENTGELFF; CDR3nt: TGTGCCACCAGCAATCGTCGGGAGAACACCGGGGAGCTGTTTTTT
len: 11; abundance: many; d_gene: NA; v_gene: TRBV29-1; j_gene: TRBJ2-1; CDR3aa: CSVQGYNEQFF; CDR3nt: TGCAGCGTCCAAGGATACAATGAGCAGTTCTTC
len: 16; abundance: NA; d_gene: NA; v_gene: TRBV6-2/TRBV6-3; j_gene: TRBJ2-2; CDR3aa: CSSTKGYGTTTGELFF; CDR3nt: TGTTCCAGCACAAAAGGCTACGGGACAACTACCGGGGAGCTGTTTTTT
len: 13; abundance: many; d_gene: NA; v_gene: TRBV5-6; j_gene: TRBJ1-1; CDR3aa: CASRGIANTEAFF; CDR3nt: TGTGCCAGCAGGGGTATCGCGAACACTGAAGCTTTCTTT
len: 17; abundance: NA; d_gene: TRBD2; v_gene: TRBV12-3/TRBV12-4; j_gene: TRBJ2-1; CDR3aa: CASSPLRAGGPINEQFF; CDR3nt: TGTGCCAGCAGTCCATTGCGAGCGGGAGGGCCGATAAATGAGCAGTTCTTC
len: 14; abundance: few; d_gene: NA; v_gene: TRBV19; j_gene: TRBJ2-2; CDR3aa: CASSIGASAGELFF; CDR3nt: TGTGCCAGTAGTATCGGAGCCTCCGCCGGGGAGCTGTTTTTT
len: 15; abundance: few; d_gene: TRBD1; v_gene: TRBV5-6; j_gene: TRBJ1-5; CDR3aa: CASSPAGTAAQPQHF; CDR3nt: TGTGCCAGCAGCCCGGCCGGGACAGCTGCTCAGCCCCAGCATTTT
len: 16; abundance: NA; d_gene: NA; v_gene: TRBV7-6; j_gene: TRBJ2-7; CDR3aa: CASTDRSGPSSYEQYF; CDR3nt: TGTGCCAGCACCGATCGGTCCGGACCCAGCTCCTACGAGCAGTACTTC
len: 14; abundance: NA; d_gene: TRBD2; v_gene: TRBV28; j_gene: TRBJ2-1; CDR3aa: CASRTSGIYNEQFF; CDR3nt: TGTGCCAGCAGAACTAGCGGGATCTACAATGAGCAGTTCTTC
len: 15; abundance: NA; d_gene: NA; v_gene: TRBV4-3; j_gene: TRBJ1-5; CDR3aa: CASSQDARVNQPQHF; CDR3nt: TGCGCCAGCAGCCAAGATGCCAGGGTAAATCAGCCCCAGCATTTT
len: 13; abundance: few; d_gene: NA; v_gene: TRBV12-3/TRBV12-4; j_gene: TRBJ2-5; CDR3aa: CASRRDTQETQYF; CDR3nt: TGTGCCAGCAGGAGGGACACGCAAGAGACCCAGTACTTC
len: 15; abundance: few; d_gene: NA; v_gene: TRBV15; j_gene: TRBJ2-2; CDR3aa: CATSRDLEGPRELFF; CDR3nt: TGTGCCACCAGCAGAGATCTCGAGGGTCCTAGGGAGCTGTTTTTT
len: 15; abundance: NA; d_gene: TRBD2; v_gene: TRBV6-5; j_gene: TRBJ2-1; CDR3aa: CASSYSRGRAGEQFF; CDR3nt: TGTGCCAGCAGTTACTCTCGCGGGAGGGCCGGTGAGCAGTTCTTC
len: 17; abundance: few; d_gene: NA; v_gene: TRBV9; j_gene: TRBJ2-6; CDR3aa: CASSVGLTSSGANVLTF; CDR3nt: TGTGCCAGCAGCGTAGGTCTGACGAGCTCTGGGGCCAACGTCCTGACTTTC
len: 15; abundance: NA; d_gene: NA; v_gene: TRBV12-5; j_gene: TRBJ2-3; CDR3aa: CASGLSIGGTDTQYF; CDR3nt: TGTGCTAGTGGTTTAAGTATTGGTGGCACAGATACGCAGTATTTT
len: 14; abundance: few; d_gene: NA; v_gene: TRBV12-3/TRBV12-4; j_gene: TRBJ2-5; CDR3aa: CASTVGARQETQYF; CDR3nt: TGTGCCAGCACTGTGGGGGCGCGACAAGAGACCCAGTACTTC
len: 14; abundance: NA; d_gene: TRBD2; v_gene: TRBV20-1; j_gene: TRBJ2-3; CDR3aa: CSAALAGAQDTQYF; CDR3nt: TGCAGTGCCGCACTAGCGGGAGCCCAGGATACGCAGTATTTT
len: 15; abundance: once; d_gene: TRBD2; v_gene: TRBV6-2/TRBV6-3; j_gene: TRBJ2-2; CDR3aa: CASRLPTSGTGELVF; CDR3nt: TGTGCCAGCAGACTCCCGACTAGCGGAACCGGGGAGCTGGTTTTT
len: 14; abundance: NA; d_gene: TRBD1; v_gene: TRBV12-3/TRBV12-4; j_gene: TRBJ2-3; CDR3aa: CASSGQVSSSTQYF; CDR3nt: TGTGCCAGCAGCGGACAGGTTTCCTCTTCTACGCAGTATTTT
len: 14; abundance: NA; d_gene: NA; v_gene: TRBV25-1; j_gene: TRBJ2-3; CDR3aa: CASSELQHTDTQYF; CDR3nt: TGTGCCAGCAGTGAATTACAGCACACAGATACGCAGTATTTT
len: 15; abundance: NA; d_gene: TRBD2; v_gene: TRBV11-2; j_gene: TRBJ2-7; CDR3aa: CAITGRGEGMYEQYF; CDR3nt: TGTGCCATCACCGGGCGCGGGGAGGGGATGTACGAGCAGTACTTC
len: 14; abundance: NA; d_gene: TRBD2; v_gene: TRBV20-1; j_gene: TRBJ2-1; CDR3aa: CSARGLAGTNEQFF; CDR3nt: TGCAGTGCTAGAGGACTAGCGGGGACCAATGAGCAGTTCTTC
len: 15; abundance: few; d_gene: NA; v_gene: TRBV21-1; j_gene: TRBJ1-3; CDR3aa: CASSKTGCSGNTIYF; CDR3nt: TGTGCCAGCAGCAAAACAGGATGCTCTGGAAACACCATATATTTT
len: 15; abundance: few; d_gene: NA; v_gene: TRBV11-2; j_gene: TRBJ2-5; CDR3aa: CASSNLVQSGETQYF; CDR3nt: TGTGCCAGCAGTAACTTAGTACAGTCGGGGGAGACCCAGTACTTC